These T cell receptor beta chains were read from a single sample in a study of blood T cells in healthy people across ages. Each CDR3 protein is one row after TCRdb ran MiXCR on the 5' RACE reads. Of around 1.5 million distinct CDR3 sequences in the sample, approximately 59% were seen once. Specimen: blood. These receptors were collected from a man between 18 and 29 years old in good health. Each CDR3 is given with its conserved first and last residue. A D gene is named only where the DNA matches it firmly. Not every row has a clone size; where given, it reads once, few, many or a size class.

j_call	d_call	v_call	clone_size	cdr3_aa	cdr3_nt
TRBJ1-4	-	TRBV20-1	few	CSAGHRALNEKLFF	TGCAGTGCAGGCCACAGGGCCCTTAATGAAAAACTGTTTTTT
TRBJ2-1	-	TRBV12-3/TRBV12-4	-	CASRVTENNEQFF	TGTGCCAGCAGGGTGACAGAGAACAATGAGCAGTTCTTC
TRBJ2-7	-	TRBV29-1	few	CSVALRQASDEQYF	TGCAGCGTTGCCCTGCGACAGGCCTCTGACGAGCAGTACTTC
TRBJ2-7	-	TRBV6-2/TRBV6-3	-	CASSYSKQPEIVSYEQYF	TGTGCCAGCAGTTACTCGAAACAGCCGGAGATTGTGTCCTACGAGCAGTACTTC
TRBJ2-5	-	TRBV10-2	-	CASSDGGGWETQYF	TGCGCCAGCAGTGATGGTGGGGGTTGGGAGACCCAGTACTTC
TRBJ2-7	-	TRBV9	-	CASPQALLSNEQYF	TGTGCCAGCCCCCAGGCCCTTCTTTCCAACGAGCAGTACTTC
TRBJ2-3	-	TRBV29-1	few	CSVDADRRTDTQYF	TGCAGCGTTGACGCCGATCGACGGACAGATACGCAGTATTTT
TRBJ1-4	-	TRBV15	-	CATSRDRAVGVGTNEKLFF	TGTGCCACCAGCAGAGATCGCGCTGTGGGGGTAGGAACTAATGAAAAACTGTTTTTT
TRBJ2-4	TRBD1	TRBV20-1	-	CKTQGAREQYF	TGCAAAACACAGGGGGCGCGGGAGCAGTACTTC
TRBJ2-7	-	TRBV20-1	-	CSARYGAYEQYF	TGCAGTGCTAGATATGGGGCTTACGAGCAGTACTTC
TRBJ2-6	TRBD1	TRBV28	few	CASGTGRPSGANVLTF	TGTGCCAGCGGGACAGGACGTCCCTCTGGGGCCAACGTCCTGACTTTC
TRBJ1-2	TRBD1	TRBV20-1	-	CSAPIWGQQNYGYTF	TGCAGTGCCCCCATATGGGGACAGCAAAACTATGGCTACACCTTC
TRBJ1-2	-	TRBV5-1	-	CASGTPHTF	TGCGCCAGCGGGACCCCGCACACCTTC
TRBJ2-3	-	TRBV4-2	-	CASSQSRVAGTDTQYF	TGTGCCAGCAGCCAATCCAGGGTCGCCGGCACAGATACGCAGTATTTT
TRBJ2-7	-	TRBV5-1	-	CASSQRLGGTYEQYF	TGCGCCAGCAGCCAACGATTAGGGGGAACCTACGAGCAGTACTTC
TRBJ2-1	-	TRBV12-3/TRBV12-4	-	CASTRSNNEQFF	TGTGCCAGCACCAGATCAAACAATGAGCAGTTCTTC
TRBJ2-7	-	TRBV5-1	-	CASFGQSPPYEQYF	TGCGCCAGCTTCGGACAATCTCCTCCCTACGAGCAGTACTTC
TRBJ2-7	-	TRBV14	-	CASSQNPTASYEQYF	TGTGCCAGCAGCCAAAATCCGACAGCCTCCTACGAGCAGTACTTC
TRBJ2-3	-	TRBV7-2	few	CASSPGAGPTDTQYF	TGTGCCAGCAGCCCGGGGGCGGGGCCCACAGATACGCAGTATTTT
TRBJ1-4	TRBD1	TRBV7-2	-	CASRGTGDEKLFF	TGTGCCAGCAGAGGGACAGGGGATGAAAAACTGTTTTTT
TRBJ2-7	-	TRBV7-9	-	CASSPSTHYEQYF	TGTGCCAGCAGCCCCTCCACGCACTACGAGCAGTACTTC
TRBJ2-3	-	TRBV29-1	-	CSVPGPRTDTQYF	TGCAGCGTGCCGGGACCCCGCACAGATACGCAGTATTTT
TRBJ2-1	-	TRBV7-2	few	CASSLDRFNEQFF	TGTGCCAGCAGCTTAGACAGATTCAATGAGCAGTTCTTC
TRBJ1-5	TRBD1	TRBV28	few	CASDKDPRDRLMNQPQHF	TGTGCCAGCGATAAGGACCCCCGGGACAGGCTTATGAATCAGCCCCAGCATTTT
TRBJ2-2	-	TRBV7-8	-	CASSLYGRGTGELFF	TGTGCCAGCAGCTTATACGGACGGGGCACCGGGGAGCTGTTTTTT
TRBJ2-5	TRBD2	TRBV7-9	-	CASSLGERGVLETQYF	TGTGCCAGCAGCCTAGGGGAGCGGGGGGTCTTAGAGACCCAGTACTTC
TRBJ1-2	TRBD1	TRBV4-1	few	CASSQAGGGYTF	TGCGCCAGCAGCCAGGCAGGGGGCGGCTACACCTTC
TRBJ1-4	-	TRBV18	few	CASSPGREKLFF	TGTGCCAGCTCACCAGGAAGGGAAAAACTGTTTTTT
TRBJ1-2	TRBD1	TRBV27	few	CASSFGAGGGGYTF	TGTGCCAGCAGTTTTGGGGCAGGGGGTGGCGGCTACACCTTC
TRBJ1-1	-	TRBV27	few	CASSLSPGMNTEAFF	TGTGCCAGCAGTTTATCGCCAGGAATGAACACTGAAGCTTTCTTT
TRBJ1-2	TRBD1	TRBV4-1	-	CASSVSHRDRGLYGYTF	TGCGCCAGCAGCGTATCCCACCGGGACAGGGGGCTCTATGGCTACACCTTC
TRBJ2-5	-	TRBV6-1	-	CASSEKPGSNFVETQYF	TGTGCCAGCAGTGAGAAACCCGGGAGCAATTTTGTTGAGACCCAGTACTTC
TRBJ1-2	TRBD1	TRBV7-2	-	CASSHGTGDYGYTF	TGTGCCAGCAGCCACGGGACAGGGGATTATGGCTACACCTTC
TRBJ2-1	TRBD2	TRBV5-1	-	CASSLFSAGEFDEQFF	TGCGCCAGCAGCTTGTTCTCAGCGGGAGAGTTCGATGAGCAGTTCTTC
TRBJ2-3	-	TRBV6-6	-	CASSYSTGGSTDTQYF	TGTGCCAGCAGTTACTCGACTGGCGGGAGCACAGATACGCAGTATTTT
TRBJ2-1	TRBD2	TRBV6-2/TRBV6-3	-	CASSSGLATYNEQFF	TGTGCCAGCAGTTCTGGACTAGCGACCTACAATGAGCAGTTCTTC
TRBJ2-5	-	TRBV28	-	CASTSTGEYQETQYF	TGTGCCAGCACCTCGACAGGAGAGTACCAAGAGACCCAGTACTTC
TRBJ1-1	-	TRBV7-9	-	CASSPSASTEAFF	TGTGCCAGCAGCCCCTCAGCGTCCACTGAAGCTTTCTTT
TRBJ2-1	TRBD1	TRBV29-1	-	CSVEGQGFGVYGQFF	TGCAGCGTTGAGGGACAGGGATTCGGAGTGTATGGGCAGTTCTTC
TRBJ1-4	-	TRBV12-3/TRBV12-4	-	CASSQMDVQEKLFF	TGTGCCAGCAGCCAGATGGACGTACAGGAAAAACTGTTTTTT
TRBJ1-2	-	TRBV29-1	-	CSVGRKGPRIYGYTF	TGCAGCGTTGGGCGGAAGGGACCGCGCATCTATGGCTACACCTTC
TRBJ2-5	TRBD2	TRBV4-3	once	CASSQDRKRGPNGGPQYF	TGCGCCAGCAGCCAAGATCGGAAGCGGGGGCCAAACGGGGGACCCCAGTACTTC
TRBJ2-7	TRBD2	TRBV20-1	-	CSVIEGLAGPYEQYF	TGCAGTGTTATCGAGGGACTAGCGGGACCCTACGAGCAGTACTTC
TRBJ1-2	-	TRBV10-3	-	CAISESAEDNYGYTF	TGTGCCATCAGTGAGTCCGCGGAGGACAACTATGGCTACACCTTC
TRBJ2-5	-	TRBV27	-	CASSPRPQGSRETQYF	TGTGCCAGCAGTCCCCGTCCTCAGGGGTCTCGAGAGACCCAGTACTTC
TRBJ1-2	TRBD1	TRBV4-1	-	CASSGQGRGVSGYTF	TGCGCCAGCAGCGGACAGGGTCGAGGGGTTAGTGGCTACACCTTC
TRBJ2-5	-	TRBV7-2	-	CASTTILEETQYF	TGTGCCAGCACCACCATCCTGGAAGAGACCCAGTACTTC
TRBJ2-5	-	TRBV29-1	few	CSVDGGQETQYF	TGCAGCGTTGACGGCGGACAAGAGACCCAGTACTTC
TRBJ2-7	TRBD2	TRBV5-6	-	CASSWGGAAVTYEQYF	TGTGCCAGCAGCTGGGGAGGGGCGGCCGTCACCTACGAGCAGTACTTC
TRBJ2-7	TRBD2	TRBV20-1	-	CSANGRGVNEQYF	TGCAGTGCTAACGGGAGGGGGGTCAACGAGCAGTACTTC
TRBJ2-1	TRBD2	TRBV2	few	CASTSDPGLAGDEQFF	TGTGCCAGCACCAGTGACCCGGGACTAGCGGGTGATGAGCAGTTCTTC
TRBJ2-1	-	TRBV20-1	few	CSASFRANEQFF	TGCAGTGCTAGCTTCAGGGCGAATGAGCAGTTCTTC
TRBJ2-5	TRBD2	TRBV20-1	-	CSAGRLAGNQETQYF	TGCAGTGCCGGCCGACTAGCGGGGAACCAAGAGACCCAGTACTTC
TRBJ2-7	-	TRBV5-6	-	CASSSPRPAVSYEQYF	TGTGCCAGCAGCTCGCCCCGGCCAGCAGTCTCCTACGAGCAGTACTTC